This record looks at one T cell receptor (beta chain) sequence and its context. The antigen it recognizes is unknown. No much larger clonotype is one base removed from it; base qualities were not supplied. The time point label of this sample denotes: baseline before first vaccination. The vaccinee samples were drawn from two UK trials, COV001 and COV002, one of which was a single-blind randomized controlled phase 2/3 trial testing AZD1222 (ChAdOx1 nCoV-19) in healthy adults. Trial participant PBMC samples were collected at day 0 and day 28 after the second dose for TCRbeta chain sequencing. The record originates from a study of T cell responses to AZD1222 COVID-19 vaccine (dated by TCRdb to the early 2020s). About the full investigation: AZD1222 recipients given second doses at about 4 weeks or at about 12 weeks were pooled, since spike-specific TCR depth and breadth were not found to differ between the two schedules. TCR sequencing was performed for roughly 250 trial participants, of whom about 200 were given two doses of AZD1222 and some 26 were given two doses of MenACWY control vaccine. Trial participants were enrolled into age subgroups of 18-55, 56-69 and 70-plus years, which contained around 140, 26 and 57 TCR-sequenced participants, respectively.

The CDR3 regions of human TCRbeta chains were analyzed by immunosequencing. As for how the authors treated the data: Repertoire TCRs were matched against a reference library of SARS-CoV-2-specific TCRs generated with the MIRA antigen-specificity platform. Breadth was defined as the fraction of unique TCRs that were SARS-CoV-2-associated, and depth was defined as the fraction of total T cells that were SARS-CoV-2-associated. Using the MIRA data, every spike-specific TCR was mapped to the spike region that the TCR reacted to and assigned to either a CD4 or a CD8 class. Log10-transformed breadth and depth values were compared by one-way ANOVA with Sidak's multiple comparisons tests. TCRdb provides this immuneACCESS table in a form limited to in-frame rearrangements. Some clones are lacking; in checked studies, under half of them reflect an unresolved V gene, and why the rest are absent is not known. The D gene and trimming were derived from the DNA, and the V and J assignments and clone size from that table. This sample lists 95,000 to 110,000 clones; about 89% were detected once. In total, the top ten clones hold 18% of the sample.

The germline V gene specifies SGDLS as CDR1 and YYNGEE as CDR2. The CDR3 spans 17 residues, from the cysteine through the phenylalanine. CDR3 DNA is the only sequence kept; it has 51 bases, read in frame from the first base. V gives up 0 bases and J gives up 2 bases, and the segment between their germline ends measures 16 bases. Summary of the overall study and its limitations: The whole spike protein was spanned by vaccine-associated CD4 TCRs, and dominant responses were seen in regions 160-218 and 743-854. Nearly half of unique spike-specific TCRs reportedly recognized epitopes outside regions mutated in the B.1.351 and B.1.1.7 variants. Conclusions about previously exposed vaccinees are limited, since just five or six AZD1222 recipients were seropositive for SARS-CoV-2 at baseline. In the small 56-69-year group, the increase in depth fell short of significance, most likely because of low power. Participants were mostly white British, with more females than males. The authors suggested clonal diversity may have been underestimated. Spike-specific TCR breadth and depth rose significantly after two AZD1222 doses compared with day 0 and with MenACWY recipients. No day 14 peak-response samples were available, so repertoires were characterized only after the peak T cell response.

Sequencing used peripheral blood, obtained on day 0 of AZD1222 vaccination. This chain is built from TRBV9 and TRBJ2-3; the D gene is perhaps TRBD2, from 6 matching bases. The TCR comes from an adult in good health. The sequence in DNA is TGTGCCAGCAGCGTAGTCGCCGTTGGGGGGTACACAGATACGCAGTATTTT. It specifies CASSVVAVGGYTDTQYF.